The present entry profiles one T cell receptor beta chain with its context. Deletions cut 4 bases from V and 4 bases from J, with 12 bases between. Per the germline V gene, CDR1 is SGHRS and CDR2 is YFSETQ. This CDR3 has 14 amino acids. The method was immunoSEQ multiplex PCR; TCRdb's version includes in-frame clones alone and lacks a portion of them. The data hold fewer than 300,000 clones, with around 90% observed a single time. The data were obtained in a study of blood T cell repertoires in COVID-19. The sequence was obtained from a woman in her forties with acute COVID-19. The specimen was PBMCs or T cells enriched from blood (not recorded which). The chain joins TRBV5-1 to TRBJ1-5; D is uncertain. This CDR3 is CASSVDGVNQPQHF. The CDR3, as DNA: TGCGCCAGCAGCGTGGACGGAGTTAATCAGCCCCAGCATTTT.